This T cell receptor beta chain was recovered during a study of shared clonotypes between healthy human individuals (dated by TCRdb to 2018 to 2020). About the study as a whole: The cohort comprised two women and three men aged 18 to 49 years. The study deeply sequenced blood TCR repertoires of about five healthy adults to estimate repertoire size and the extent of clonotype sharing between individuals. Each donor's leukapheresis produced roughly between about 0.8 and 10 billion PBMCs. Libraries were prepared and TCR repertoires were sequenced by different laboratories using diverse techniques, in order to increase sequencing depth and limit assay-specific biases. Per donor, three plates each were used for CD4 naive and CD4 memory, two for CD8 naive, and one for CD8 memory.

As to this clone: The antigen it recognizes is unknown. Base qualities were left out, and no much larger clone turns up one base away.

The donors were healthy, HIV-negative adults who had no recently reported acute infections or vaccinations. All donors were Caucasian adults living in Nashville, Tennessee, USA. Magnetic negative selection was used to enrich CD4+ T cells, after which naive cells were positively selected on CD45RA and the negative fraction became the memory subset. Blood was collected by leukapheresis, and PBMCs were isolated by Ficoll-Histopaque density gradient centrifugation and then cryopreserved in liquid nitrogen vapor phase. Analytical flow cytometry was used to check the purity and quantity of every magnetically sorted T cell population. Genomic DNA was isolated from every sorted fraction and measured by UV absorbance on a Nanodrop 2000c. Using the deep immunoSEQ assay, TCR CDR3 regions were amplified from genomic DNA by multiplex PCR. Extracted genomic DNA from each cell subset was distributed evenly across all wells of several immunoSEQ 96-well plates, and each plate was treated as a replicate. Each replicate PCR for sorted subsets received approximately 200 ng genomic DNA, equal to roughly 30,000 T cell genomes. Purified libraries were quantified with a Qubit 3.0 fluorometer, sized on a Bioanalyzer 2100, and re-quantified with the KAPA Library Quantification kit. A separate single-read 150-cycle Illumina NextSeq 550 flow cell was used to sequence each immunoSEQ 96-well plate. As for how the authors treated the data: Because the immunoSEQ output included only junctional sequences and no quality scores, the filtering could not be the same as the filtering used for full-length reads. Sequences were annotated with PyIR, a Python wrapper for IgBLAST v1.9, using IMGT germline references to assign V/J genes and CDR3. Any read was removed if the V/J assignment was weak (E-value above 1e-6), the CDR3 was missing, or the read contained stop codons, out-of-frame junctions, or ambiguous translated residues. V3J clonotypes were defined as sequences sharing the same inferred V gene, J gene, and CDR3 amino acid sequence. Percentage overlap between repertoires was calculated by dividing the number of shared unique clonotypes by the size of the smaller repertoire. Three approaches were used to assess repertoire richness: RTK rarefaction, the Chao1 estimator, and Recon v2.1 estimates of unobserved clonotypes. For all TCRbeta clonotypes obtained by the gDNA method from a few donors, generation probabilities were computed with OLGA. What TCRdb holds here is the immuneACCESS table cut down to in-frame rearrangements. Part of the clones is not present; checked against another copy, under half of the missing clones reflect an unresolved V gene, and the others are unexplained. V and J calls plus clone size are reproduced from that table; the DNA served to infer D and trimming. The sample table holds about 2 million clones, of which 85% to 95% were seen once. The ten largest clones represent approximately 0.13% of the sample.

CDR3 length: 14 amino acids, cysteine to phenylalanine. The DNA shown is the 42-base CDR3, in frame from base 1. The germline V end is reduced by 4 bases and the J end by 0 bases; junction bases left unmatched: 2. The germline V gene yields SGHAT for CDR1 and FQNNGV for CDR2. General findings and caveats noted by the study authors: Sampling was restricted to blood, and TCR repertoires in tissues likely differ from the TCR repertoires found in blood. Across several donors, approximately 4.9% of naive CD4, 3.5% of naive CD8, roughly 2.3% of memory CD4, and about 0.44% of memory CD8 clonotypes were shared. Based on pairwise subsampling, the degree of clonotype sharing among donors was expected to be affected by sequencing depth. Because the study included only a small number of donors, the genetic and exposure-history diversity represented was limited. Even with the large sequencing depth, rarefaction of the sorted-subset datasets indicated that sequencing was incomplete. Naive subsets generally had larger estimated clonotype richness than memory subsets. Compared with non-shared clonotypes, the clonotypes found in all four sorted-subset donors had higher generation probabilities.

This TCR derives from a young man in good health. Material for sequencing was naive CD4+ T cells sorted from blood. The cell subset or site label for this specimen denotes: CD45RA+ positively selected. The chain uses TRBV11-2 and TRBJ2-7, with TRBD1 matching 8 junction bases. The nucleotide sequence is TGTGCCAGCAGCTCGGACAGGGCCTCCTACGAGCAGTACTTC. Its coded protein is CASSSDRASYEQYF.